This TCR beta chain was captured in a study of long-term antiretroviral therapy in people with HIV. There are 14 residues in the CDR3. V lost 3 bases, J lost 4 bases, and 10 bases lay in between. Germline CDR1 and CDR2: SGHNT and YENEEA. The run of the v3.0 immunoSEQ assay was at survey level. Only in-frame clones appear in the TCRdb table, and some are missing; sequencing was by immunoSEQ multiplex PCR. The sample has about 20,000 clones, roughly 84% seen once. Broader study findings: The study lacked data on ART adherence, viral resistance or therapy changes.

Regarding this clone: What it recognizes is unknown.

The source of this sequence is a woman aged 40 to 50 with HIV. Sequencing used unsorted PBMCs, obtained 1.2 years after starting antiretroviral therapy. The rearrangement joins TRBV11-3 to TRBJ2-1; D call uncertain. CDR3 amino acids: CASSFDGPYNEQFF. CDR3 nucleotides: TGTGCCAGCAGCTTCGACGGGCCGTACAATGAGCAGTTCTTC.